A selection of T cell receptor beta chains follows, all from one sample in a study of T cell repertoires in cytomegalovirus infection. Which antigens these TCRs recognize remains unknown. TCRdb re-derived calls from the reads in MiXCR, one entry per CDR3 protein. The data hold 550,000 to 850,000 distinct CDR3 sequences, with around 35% observed a single time. This specimen was cultured PBMCs, taken from culture after CMV antigen stimulation. Source of these receptors: a human donor in good health (CMV status not recorded). Some clones in this sample may be carry-over from other donors' samples. Both conserved end residues are part of each CDR3. A D gene is named only where the DNA matches it firmly. A row's size may be missing; if present it is once, few, many or a size class.

J gene,D gene,clone size,V gene,CDR3 protein,CDR3 DNA
TRBJ2-6,TRBD1,.,TRBV6-5,CATKDRLRSGANVLTF,TGTGCCACCAAGGACAGGCTCCGCTCTGGGGCCAACGTCCTGACTTTC
TRBJ2-4,.,.,TRBV19,CASSQRGHGNIQYF,TGTGCCAGTAGCCAGAGGGGACATGGGAACATTCAGTACTTC
TRBJ2-3,.,few,TRBV11-2,CASSSTSTGGTDTQYF,TGTGCCAGCAGTTCCACTAGCACTGGGGGCACAGATACGCAGTATTTT
TRBJ2-7,TRBD2,few,TRBV7-2,CASSLARLAGWSSEQYF,TGTGCCAGCAGCTTAGCGCGGCTAGCGGGATGGTCGTCCGAGCAGTACTTC
TRBJ2-5,.,many,TRBV7-6,CASSLGPDPQETQYF,TGTGCCAGCAGCTTAGGGCCGGACCCCCAAGAGACCCAGTACTTC
TRBJ2-2,TRBD2,few,TRBV7-2,CASSRRTSGSTGELFF,TGTGCCAGCAGCAGACGGACTAGCGGGAGCACCGGGGAGCTGTTTTTT
TRBJ2-5,TRBD1,few,TRBV12-3/TRBV12-4,CASRPGTGRETQYF,TGTGCCAGCAGACCTGGGACAGGGAGAGAGACCCAGTACTTC
TRBJ1-5,.,.,TRBV20-1,CSAIPEGRVRQPQHF,TGCAGTGCTATACCTGAGGGGCGGGTTCGACAGCCCCAGCATTTT
TRBJ1-1,.,few,TRBV20-1,CSAEGGLTEAFF,TGCAGTGCTGAGGGGGGCCTCACTGAAGCTTTCTTT
TRBJ2-2,.,.,TRBV11-2,CASSFIGFTGELFF,TGTGCCAGCAGCTTCATTGGTTTCACCGGGGAGCTGTTTTTT
TRBJ2-3,TRBD1,.,TRBV29-1,CSVDLDRGSGTDTQYF,TGCAGCGTTGACTTAGACAGGGGGTCTGGCACAGATACGCAGTATTTT
TRBJ2-7,.,few,TRBV7-8,CASSQSRGPYYEQYF,TGTGCCAGCAGCCAGAGTCGGGGACCCTACTACGAGCAGTACTTC
TRBJ1-1,.,.,TRBV12-3/TRBV12-4,CASRIEGSTEAFF,TGTGCCAGCAGGATAGAGGGGAGCACTGAAGCTTTCTTT
TRBJ2-3,.,.,TRBV12-3/TRBV12-4,CASNLGDTSTDTQYF,TGTGCCAGCAATTTAGGGGACACTAGCACAGATACGCAGTATTTT
TRBJ2-5,TRBD2,.,TRBV20-1,CSARDRREGQETQYF,TGCAGTGCTAGAGATCGGCGGGAGGGCCAAGAGACCCAGTACTTC
TRBJ2-5,TRBD2,.,TRBV5-1,CASSQIAGEQETQYF,TGCGCCAGCAGTCAAATTGCGGGGGAGCAAGAGACCCAGTACTTC
TRBJ2-7,TRBD2,.,TRBV20-1,CSAGGGGAVEQYF,TGCAGTGCCGGAGGCGGGGGGGCCGTCGAGCAGTACTTC
TRBJ2-5,.,few,TRBV6-5,CASSFLPQGTKETQYF,TGTGCCAGCAGTTTCCTCCCACAGGGAACCAAAGAGACCCAGTACTTC
TRBJ2-6,.,few,TRBV29-1,CSIFFSGANVLTF,TGCAGCATATTCTTTTCTGGGGCCAACGTCCTGACTTTC
TRBJ1-1,.,.,TRBV7-6,CASSLIQGTGLDTEAFF,TGTGCCAGCAGCTTAATTCAGGGGACTGGGCTGGACACTGAAGCTTTCTTT
TRBJ2-2,.,many,TRBV7-2,CASSADPYTGELFF,TGTGCCAGCAGCGCCGACCCGTACACCGGGGAGCTGTTTTTT
TRBJ2-2,.,.,TRBV7-8,CASSLFRVNTGELFF,TGTGCCAGCAGCTTATTCAGGGTGAACACCGGGGAGCTGTTTTTT
TRBJ2-5,TRBD2,many,TRBV5-1,CASSLALAGVVETQYF,TGCGCCAGCAGCTTGGCACTAGCGGGGGTTGTAGAGACCCAGTACTTC
TRBJ2-3,TRBD2,.,TRBV6-4,CASSDPEGTSGRADPHDTQYF,TGTGCCAGCAGCGACCCGGAAGGGACTAGCGGGAGGGCCGACCCACATGATACGCAGTATTTT
TRBJ2-5,.,.,TRBV20-1,CSAREGTKISF,TGCAGTGCTAGAGAGGGGACCAAGATTTCCTTC
TRBJ2-1,TRBD2,.,TRBV25-1,CASSDSSGRAYNEQFF,TGTGCCAGCAGTGACTCGAGCGGGAGGGCTTACAATGAGCAGTTCTTC
TRBJ2-7,.,few,TRBV6-6,CASSTTGGVTYEQYF,TGTGCCAGCAGCACGACAGGAGGAGTTACCTACGAGCAGTACTTC
TRBJ1-3,TRBD1,few,TRBV7-6,CASSSGTASGNTIYF,TGTGCCAGCAGCTCCGGGACAGCCTCTGGAAACACCATATATTTT
TRBJ2-2,.,once,TRBV5-5,CASTRLRGDGTGELFF,TGTGCCAGCACCAGGTTGAGGGGAGATGGCACCGGGGAGCTGTTTTTT
TRBJ1-1,.,.,TRBV20-1,CSATHRGVVAFF,TGCAGTGCCACCCACCGAGGGGTAGTCGCTTTCTTT
TRBJ1-5,.,.,TRBV11-2,CASSRDGYQPQHF,TGTGCCAGCAGCCGCGACGGCTATCAGCCCCAGCATTTT
TRBJ1-6,TRBD1,.,TRBV19,CASRGTDQYNSPLHF,TGTGCCAGTAGGGGGACAGATCAGTACAATTCACCCCTCCACTTT
TRBJ1-4,TRBD1,few,TRBV6-8,CASRPGTGVTNEKLFF,TGTGCCAGCAGACCCGGGACAGGGGTAACTAATGAAAAACTGTTTTTT
TRBJ2-7,TRBD2,.,TRBV2,CASRVAGVGEQYF,TGTGCCTCCAGGGTAGCGGGAGTAGGGGAGCAGTACTTC
TRBJ1-1,.,once,TRBV2,CASSSDIKNTEAFF,TGTGCCAGCAGTTCGGACATAAAGAACACTGAAGCTTTCTTT
TRBJ2-7,TRBD2,.,TRBV2,CASSARPGLAHSYEQYF,TGTGCCAGCAGTGCTCGTCCGGGACTAGCGCACTCCTACGAGCAGTACTTC
TRBJ2-2,.,.,TRBV19,CASSSPKGPTGELFF,TGTGCCAGTAGTAGCCCCAAAGGGCCCACCGGGGAGCTGTTTTTT